This record concerns one TCR beta chain sequence. This entry is derived from a study of blood T cell repertoires in COVID-19. Study-level background: The United States, Italy and Spain provided the acute and convalescent COVID-19 samples. In each case, the material was cDNA or gDNA derived from T cells, B-cell-depleted T cells, or PBMCs.

As originally analysed: It was from reference gene primer amplification that nucleated cell counts were estimated. Assay used: immunoSEQ multiplex PCR; TCRdb lists only in-frame clones, some missing. V and J calls and clone size are as listed in that table; D and trimming were resolved from the DNA. The table has roughly 41,000 clones, around 83% seen once. The V end was cut by 7 bases, the J end by 1 base, with 14 bases between. This CDR3 region has 15 residues. CDR1 SEHNR and CDR2 FQNEAQ come from the germline V gene (reference sequence). The gene calls are TRBV7-9 and TRBJ2-1, with a tentative D call TRBD2 (5 bases). The sequenced sample consisted of peripheral blood. This clonotype was sampled from a woman older than 75 with acute or convalescent COVID-19. CDR3 sequence (DNA): TGTGCCAGCACCCCTCGTGGGAGTTCCTACAATGAGCAGTTCTTC. Amino acids: CASTPRGSSYNEQFF.